This is a list of T cell receptor beta chains from one sample in a study of cytomegalovirus exposure and HLA in healthy donors. The table came from immunoSEQ multiplex PCR; TCRdb's copy has only in-frame clones and leaves some out. The sample holds about 110,000 clones, roughly 80% seen once. The sample was PBMCs. The receptors originated from a female donor in good health and CMV-seropositive. CDR3s include the opening cysteine and the closing phenylalanine or tryptophan. D genes are given only for firm matches. The listing skips clone size in some rows; elsewhere it reads once, few, many or a size class.

d_gene: NA; j_gene: TRBJ1-5; abundance: NA; v_gene: TRBV7-6; CDR3aa: CASSTGLNSNQPQHF; CDR3nt: TGTGCCAGCAGCACGGGGTTAAATAGCAATCAGCCCCAGCATTTT
d_gene: NA; j_gene: TRBJ1-3; abundance: NA; v_gene: TRBV29-1; CDR3aa: CSVVQGSGNTIYF; CDR3nt: TGCAGCGTTGTACAGGGTTCTGGAAACACCATATATTTT
d_gene: TRBD1; j_gene: TRBJ1-2; abundance: NA; v_gene: TRBV6-5; CDR3aa: CASSYSGKGATGYTF; CDR3nt: TGTGCCAGCAGTTACTCTGGGAAGGGGGCCACTGGCTACACCTTC
d_gene: NA; j_gene: TRBJ2-7; abundance: NA; v_gene: TRBV9; CDR3aa: CASSVGDSQNTYEQYF; CDR3nt: TGTGCCAGCAGCGTAGGCGACTCGCAAAATACCTACGAGCAGTACTTC
d_gene: NA; j_gene: TRBJ2-1; abundance: NA; v_gene: TRBV18; CDR3aa: CASSPASRSYNEQFF; CDR3nt: TGTGCCAGCTCACCGGCTAGTCGCTCCTACAATGAGCAGTTCTTC
d_gene: TRBD1; j_gene: TRBJ1-4; abundance: NA; v_gene: TRBV19; CDR3aa: CASSMSDRGREKLFF; CDR3nt: TGTGCCAGTAGTATGTCGGACAGGGGGCGTGAAAAACTGTTTTTT
d_gene: TRBD1; j_gene: TRBJ1-6; abundance: once; v_gene: TRBV6-1; CDR3aa: CASRDRDSNSPLHF; CDR3nt: TGTGCCAGCAGGGACCGGGACAGTAATTCACCCCTCCACTTT
d_gene: TRBD1; j_gene: TRBJ2-1; abundance: few; v_gene: TRBV9; CDR3aa: CASSGSGQYNEQFF; CDR3nt: TGTGCCAGCAGCGGTTCGGGACAGTACAATGAGCAGTTCTTC
d_gene: NA; j_gene: TRBJ1-2; abundance: once; v_gene: TRBV6-1; CDR3aa: CASSEMEHYGYTF; CDR3nt: TGTGCCAGCAGTGAAATGGAGCACTATGGCTACACCTTC
d_gene: TRBD2; j_gene: TRBJ2-1; abundance: NA; v_gene: TRBV28; CDR3aa: CASSLFSGGIYNEQFF; CDR3nt: TGTGCCAGCAGTTTATTTAGCGGGGGCATCTACAATGAGCAGTTCTTC
d_gene: TRBD2; j_gene: TRBJ2-7; abundance: once; v_gene: TRBV12-5; CDR3aa: CASAKGLAGGYEQYF; CDR3nt: TGTGCTAGTGCCAAGGGGTTAGCGGGGGGATACGAGCAGTACTTC
d_gene: NA; j_gene: TRBJ2-7; abundance: NA; v_gene: TRBV7-9; CDR3aa: CASRSQAYEQYF; CDR3nt: TGTGCCAGCAGAAGTCAGGCCTACGAGCAGTACTTC
d_gene: TRBD2; j_gene: TRBJ2-3; abundance: NA; v_gene: TRBV6-4; CDR3aa: CASSEGTSGGRDTQYF; CDR3nt: TGTGCCAGCAGTGAGGGGACTAGCGGGGGACGGGATACGCAGTATTTT
d_gene: NA; j_gene: TRBJ2-1; abundance: NA; v_gene: TRBV6-5; CDR3aa: CASKKEGLIIEQFF; CDR3nt: TGTGCCAGCAAGAAGGAGGGCCTGATCATTGAGCAGTTCTTC
d_gene: NA; j_gene: TRBJ1-5; abundance: NA; v_gene: TRBV15; CDR3aa: CATSSSRGLPQHF; CDR3nt: TGTGCCACCAGCAGCTCCAGAGGGCTGCCCCAGCATTTT
d_gene: NA; j_gene: TRBJ2-5; abundance: NA; v_gene: TRBV9; CDR3aa: CASSGLLGGVGETQYF; CDR3nt: TGTGCCAGCAGCGGCCTTCTTGGGGGCGTTGGGGAGACCCAGTACTTC
d_gene: NA; j_gene: TRBJ1-2; abundance: few; v_gene: TRBV29-1; CDR3aa: CSVDSRYGYTF; CDR3nt: TGCAGCGTTGACTCCAGATATGGCTACACCTTC
d_gene: NA; j_gene: TRBJ2-5; abundance: NA; v_gene: TRBV2; CDR3aa: CASRRSGYLQETQYF; CDR3nt: TGTGCCAGCAGAAGGTCAGGGTATCTCCAAGAGACCCAGTACTTC
d_gene: NA; j_gene: TRBJ1-1; abundance: NA; v_gene: TRBV12-5; CDR3aa: CASGWEGEAFF; CDR3nt: TGTGCTAGTGGTTGGGAGGGGGAAGCTTTCTTT
d_gene: NA; j_gene: TRBJ1-5; abundance: NA; v_gene: TRBV7-2; CDR3aa: CASSLRGGQNQPQHF; CDR3nt: TGTGCCAGCAGCTTGAGAGGCGGCCAGAATCAGCCCCAGCATTTT
d_gene: NA; j_gene: TRBJ1-5; abundance: few; v_gene: TRBV19; CDR3aa: CASQVGRGAGGNQPQHF; CDR3nt: TGTGCCAGCCAAGTCGGTCGAGGAGCCGGAGGCAATCAGCCCCAGCATTTT
d_gene: TRBD1; j_gene: TRBJ1-5; abundance: once; v_gene: TRBV6-1; CDR3aa: CASSWDRVRPQHF; CDR3nt: TGTGCCAGCAGCTGGGACAGGGTGAGGCCCCAGCATTTT
d_gene: NA; j_gene: TRBJ1-2; abundance: NA; v_gene: TRBV30; CDR3aa: CAWNGYGYTF; CDR3nt: TGTGCCTGGAACGGCTATGGCTACACCTTC
d_gene: NA; j_gene: TRBJ1-1; abundance: NA; v_gene: TRBV7-9; CDR3aa: CASSLVRERAFF; CDR3nt: TGTGCCAGCAGCTTAGTCCGTGAGAGAGCTTTCTTT
d_gene: NA; j_gene: TRBJ2-7; abundance: few; v_gene: TRBV6-1; CDR3aa: CASRPPGGSYEQYF; CDR3nt: TGTGCCAGCAGGCCCCCAGGAGGCTCCTACGAGCAGTACTTC
d_gene: NA; j_gene: TRBJ2-3; abundance: NA; v_gene: TRBV5-4; CDR3aa: CASFPGGGADTQYF; CDR3nt: TGTGCCAGCTTCCCAGGGGGAGGCGCAGATACGCAGTATTTT
d_gene: TRBD1; j_gene: TRBJ2-1; abundance: NA; v_gene: TRBV18; CDR3aa: CASSPPNRGRSYNEQFF; CDR3nt: TGTGCCAGCTCACCACCGAACAGGGGGCGATCCTACAATGAGCAGTTCTTC
d_gene: TRBD1; j_gene: TRBJ2-7; abundance: NA; v_gene: TRBV7-8; CDR3aa: CASSLARGQPPYEQYF; CDR3nt: TGTGCCAGCAGCTTAGCGAGGGGACAGCCGCCCTACGAGCAGTACTTC
d_gene: TRBD2; j_gene: TRBJ2-1; abundance: few; v_gene: TRBV30; CDR3aa: CAWSVWGGNNEQFF; CDR3nt: TGTGCCTGGAGTGTGTGGGGGGGAAACAATGAGCAGTTCTTC
d_gene: NA; j_gene: TRBJ2-2; abundance: NA; v_gene: TRBV15; CDR3aa: CATSSAAAGTNTGELFF; CDR3nt: TGTGCCACCAGCAGCGCAGCCGCCGGGACGAACACCGGGGAGCTGTTTTTT
d_gene: NA; j_gene: TRBJ2-5; abundance: once; v_gene: TRBV9; CDR3aa: CASSPNMLETQYF; CDR3nt: TGTGCCAGCAGCCCCAACATGTTAGAGACCCAGTACTTC
d_gene: TRBD1; j_gene: TRBJ1-2; abundance: NA; v_gene: TRBV5-1; CDR3aa: CASSLGRTGQNGYTF; CDR3nt: TGCGCCAGCAGCTTGGGTCGGACAGGGCAAAATGGCTACACCTTC
d_gene: NA; j_gene: TRBJ1-3; abundance: NA; v_gene: TRBV7-2; CDR3aa: CASRQDGEERNTIYF; CDR3nt: TGTGCCAGCAGACAGGACGGAGAGGAGAGAAACACCATATATTTT
d_gene: NA; j_gene: TRBJ1-2; abundance: NA; v_gene: TRBV4-1; CDR3aa: CASSQTAETGLGGYTF; CDR3nt: TGCGCCAGCAGCCAAACTGCTGAGACAGGCCTTGGTGGCTACACCTTC
d_gene: NA; j_gene: TRBJ2-3; abundance: NA; v_gene: TRBV5-1; CDR3aa: CASSERVSGTDTQYF; CDR3nt: TGCGCCAGCAGCGAGCGGGTTAGCGGCACAGATACGCAGTATTTT
d_gene: NA; j_gene: TRBJ1-2; abundance: NA; v_gene: TRBV28; CDR3aa: CASSSRRSAAGYGYTF; CDR3nt: TGTGCCAGCAGTTCCCGACGCTCCGCCGCGGGCTATGGCTACACCTTC
d_gene: NA; j_gene: TRBJ1-1; abundance: once; v_gene: TRBV5-1; CDR3aa: CASSLTGPNTEAFF; CDR3nt: TGCGCCAGCAGCTTAACAGGGCCGAACACTGAAGCTTTCTTT
d_gene: NA; j_gene: TRBJ2-3; abundance: NA; v_gene: TRBV6-1; CDR3aa: CASSDVGQGTDTQYF; CDR3nt: TGTGCCAGCAGTGACGTGGGTCAGGGCACAGATACGCAGTATTTT
d_gene: NA; j_gene: TRBJ2-2; abundance: NA; v_gene: TRBV7-2; CDR3aa: CASSSSTGSTGELFF; CDR3nt: TGTGCCAGCAGCTCCTCCACAGGGAGCACCGGGGAGCTGTTTTTT
d_gene: NA; j_gene: TRBJ2-2; abundance: NA; v_gene: TRBV5-1; CDR3aa: CASSLGGTGELFF; CDR3nt: TGCGCCAGCAGCCTGGGCGGCACCGGGGAGCTGTTTTTT
d_gene: TRBD1; j_gene: TRBJ2-2; abundance: NA; v_gene: TRBV25-1; CDR3aa: CASKPGTVDTGELFF; CDR3nt: TGTGCCAGCAAACCCGGGACAGTCGACACCGGGGAGCTGTTTTTT
d_gene: TRBD1; j_gene: TRBJ1-4; abundance: few; v_gene: TRBV7-8; CDR3aa: CASRTQGPNEKLFF; CDR3nt: TGTGCCAGCAGGACACAGGGGCCTAATGAAAAACTGTTTTTT